These T cell receptor beta chains were read from a single sample in a study of tumor T cells in aggressive B-cell lymphoma. Using immunoSEQ multiplex PCR, the repertoire was profiled, and TCRdb retains in-frame clones only, with some absent. The sample contains 6,600 or so clones, roughly 90% of which appear only once. The sequencing input was tumor tissue. The source is an adult with diffuse large B cell lymphoma. Some clones in this sample may be carry-over from other donors' samples. Each CDR3 is given with its conserved first and last residue. The order of the fields is clone size, V gene, J gene, CDR3 protein. Rows give clone size only sometimes, using once, few, many, or a class for an expanded clone.

clone size: NA; V gene: TRBV7-2; J gene: TRBJ1-2; CDR3 protein: CASSLATDRGHGYTF
clone size: NA; V gene: TRBV10-3; J gene: TRBJ2-3; CDR3 protein: CAISDPIRSSTDTQYF
clone size: once; V gene: TRBV29-1; J gene: TRBJ2-5; CDR3 protein: CSVEGGGASASQETQYF
clone size: once; V gene: TRBV19; J gene: TRBJ1-4; CDR3 protein: CASSMGGITTNEKLFF
clone size: NA; V gene: TRBV5-1; J gene: TRBJ1-2; CDR3 protein: CASSLASGGNYGYTF
clone size: NA; V gene: TRBV2; J gene: TRBJ2-7; CDR3 protein: CASTVSRGYYEQYF
clone size: NA; V gene: TRBV7-2; J gene: TRBJ2-7; CDR3 protein: CASSRGLAETYEQYF
clone size: once; V gene: TRBV5-1; J gene: TRBJ2-3; CDR3 protein: CASSRSTDTQYF
clone size: NA; V gene: TRBV20-1; J gene: TRBJ2-7; CDR3 protein: CSPQGGWEQYF
clone size: NA; V gene: TRBV2; J gene: TRBJ1-1; CDR3 protein: CASNRDRGRPWAFF
clone size: few; V gene: TRBV5-6; J gene: TRBJ1-1; CDR3 protein: CASSKDTGLVTEAFF
clone size: NA; V gene: TRBV4-3; J gene: TRBJ2-7; CDR3 protein: CASSLGSNRVGAYEQYF
clone size: NA; V gene: TRBV12-5; J gene: TRBJ2-3; CDR3 protein: CASALGLAGTDTQYF
clone size: NA; V gene: TRBV30; J gene: TRBJ1-1; CDR3 protein: CAGDRVVSTEAFF
clone size: NA; V gene: TRBV7-2; J gene: TRBJ2-1; CDR3 protein: CASSFGLAGLPYNEQFF
clone size: NA; V gene: TRBV27; J gene: TRBJ1-1; CDR3 protein: CASSVGRSTEAFF